These T cell receptor beta chains were read from a single sample in a study of relationships among human T cell subsets. TCRdb reanalysed the multiplex PCR reads using MiXCR and keeps one entry per CDR3 protein. The table shows roughly 7,400 distinct CDR3 sequences, with roughly 68% occurring only once. Sequencing input: naive and transitional (CD45RA+) T cells sorted from blood. The receptors come from a man aged 40-50 years in good health. CDR3s include the opening cysteine and the closing phenylalanine or tryptophan.

V gene: TRBV11-2
CDR3 protein: CASSLDRGNIQYF

V gene: TRBV11-2
CDR3 protein: CASSLGAGLQVPFF

V gene: TRBV7-9
CDR3 protein: CASSLGNQPQHF

V gene: TRBV10-3
CDR3 protein: CAISDPTGLETQYF

V gene: TRBV28
CDR3 protein: CASSSDRGLGTEAFF

V gene: TRBV20-1
CDR3 protein: CSGIVGTLNTGAFF

V gene: TRBV4-1
CDR3 protein: CASSPSNLRTEAFF

V gene: TRBV6-1
CDR3 protein: CASKKSQPETQYF

V gene: TRBV29-1
CDR3 protein: CSVEGAGERNTIYF

V gene: TRBV14
CDR3 protein: CASSHRPLGSIQYF

V gene: TRBV5-8
CDR3 protein: CASSVSGRGSQHF

V gene: TRBV7-9
CDR3 protein: CASSPPSDVPATQYF

V gene: TRBV5-1
CDR3 protein: CASSLGTAYNEQFF

V gene: TRBV10-2
CDR3 protein: CASSGVSPEAFF

V gene: TRBV4-1
CDR3 protein: CASSQGGYSNQPQHF

V gene: TRBV20-1
CDR3 protein: CSARDDGTSKNIQYF

V gene: TRBV30
CDR3 protein: CAWRRQALGELFF

V gene: TRBV9
CDR3 protein: CASSASAGTGGEETQYF

V gene: TRBV6-2/TRBV6-3
CDR3 protein: CASSTQGWATEAFF

V gene: TRBV5-6
CDR3 protein: CASSLAGPYNEQFF

V gene: TRBV9
CDR3 protein: CTSSGLAGADNEQFF

V gene: TRBV15
CDR3 protein: CATHDSVNTEAFF

V gene: TRBV2
CDR3 protein: CASYALASSYNEQFF

V gene: TRBV7-9
CDR3 protein: CASSRDLGTQYF

V gene: TRBV18
CDR3 protein: CASQRELNTEAFF

V gene: TRBV20-1
CDR3 protein: CSAKIVLRGNEQFF

V gene: TRBV27
CDR3 protein: CASSPGAGTEAFF

V gene: TRBV5-1
CDR3 protein: CASSLTGISYEQYF

V gene: TRBV5-4
CDR3 protein: CASSLVLAGVNEQFF

V gene: TRBV4-1
CDR3 protein: CASSQDPGSPYEQYF

V gene: TRBV28
CDR3 protein: CASSLYGSEAFF

V gene: TRBV10-3
CDR3 protein: CAISESWDRQEAFF

V gene: TRBV29-1
CDR3 protein: CSVATGRYEQYF

V gene: TRBV14
CDR3 protein: CASSPRDRGLNEKLFF

V gene: TRBV28
CDR3 protein: CASGQGAAGANVLTF

V gene: TRBV28
CDR3 protein: CASSTGLAGSDTQYF

V gene: TRBV4-1
CDR3 protein: CASSTPGSTNEKLFF

V gene: TRBV28
CDR3 protein: CASRTGVSTDTQYF

V gene: TRBV28
CDR3 protein: CASSLTSFGTGELFF

V gene: TRBV6-6
CDR3 protein: CASSFGQASPLHF

V gene: TRBV30
CDR3 protein: CAWSVGQGYTF

V gene: TRBV19
CDR3 protein: CASSGTGGSYEQYF

V gene: TRBV4-1
CDR3 protein: CASSHELAGAYEQYF

V gene: TRBV7-9
CDR3 protein: CASSPRTVNTEAFF

V gene: TRBV13
CDR3 protein: CASSIGQGPGDHTDTQYF

V gene: TRBV10-3
CDR3 protein: CAISERTANTEAFF

V gene: TRBV27
CDR3 protein: CASSRTGDGYTF

V gene: TRBV10-2
CDR3 protein: CASSRGVPLYNEQFF

V gene: TRBV6-6
CDR3 protein: CASSYSSRGMTYEQYF

V gene: TRBV2
CDR3 protein: CASSEAGTRSNEQFF

V gene: TRBV2
CDR3 protein: CASTTNPCEKLFF

V gene: TRBV5-1
CDR3 protein: CASSLDPRRQYF

V gene: TRBV28
CDR3 protein: CASSEGLSVSYNSPLHF

V gene: TRBV5-1
CDR3 protein: CASSAHTSGSGNTQYF

V gene: TRBV28
CDR3 protein: CASIGGGQVADTQYF

V gene: TRBV19
CDR3 protein: CASSRTGLSGANVLTF

V gene: TRBV7-6
CDR3 protein: CASSLVSRGGQSEAFF

V gene: TRBV6-6
CDR3 protein: CASRAERKAFF

V gene: TRBV11-2
CDR3 protein: CASSSPGLAGVGSVDEQYF